The T cell receptor beta chain described here comes from a study of blood T cell repertoires in COVID-19. Per germline, CDR1 SGHKS and CDR2 YYEKEE (reference sequence). V shed 4 bases and J shed 4 bases, with 14 bases lying between them. This CDR3 is 14 amino acids long. Clones were sequenced by immunoSEQ multiplex PCR, and TCRdb holds only the in-frame ones, with some missing. The sample has about 260,000 clones, roughly 83% seen once; the top ten hold 4.6%. The clonotype comes from a man between 60 and 75 years old who had recovered from COVID-19. The V gene is TRBV5-5, the J gene TRBJ1-2; a weak D match, TRBD1 (6 bases). Sequencing used peripheral blood. This CDR3 reads CASSENRVGYGYTF. The CDR3 nucleotides read TGTGCCAGCAGCGAGAACAGGGTCGGCTATGGCTACACCTTC.